This TCR beta chain was recovered during a study of a mutant IDH1 vaccine in newly diagnosed glioma. Study details: Radiotherapy alone preceded vaccination by 4-6 weeks; alternatively, vaccination started with temozolomide cycles. Sex distribution of treated patients was around 62% male and about 40% female; mean age was about 41 years. Receipt of radiotherapy, temozolomide, or both preceded the study, and most received both.

Losses at the gene ends were 7 bases for V and 0 bases for J; bases not matched to a gene: 14. From germline, CDR1 is LNHDA and CDR2 SQIVND (reference sequence). This CDR3 comprises 17 residues. Worth noting for this clone: Antigen unknown.

Here immunoSEQ multiplex PCR was the method, and the copy in TCRdb shows in-frame clones only, minus some. The data hold tens of thousands of clones, with roughly four fifths observed a single time. The sample's time point: week 35, safety follow-up. A single vaccine dose contained 300 ug of mutant IDH1 20-mer peptide, and topical imiquimod was used with it. At weeks 1, 3, 5, 7, 11, 15, 19 and 23, patients received a vaccination, eight in all. The input for sequencing was PBMCs, taken from a glioma patient whose treatment included an IDH1 peptide vaccine. V is TRBV19 and J is TRBJ1-1; 7 bases map to TRBD1. The sequence was collected from a man between 50 and 59 years old with glioma. The CDR3: CASNNDRAGPMNTEAFF. DNA for the CDR3: TGTGCCAGTAACAACGACAGGGCGGGCCCCATGAACACTGAAGCTTTCTTT.